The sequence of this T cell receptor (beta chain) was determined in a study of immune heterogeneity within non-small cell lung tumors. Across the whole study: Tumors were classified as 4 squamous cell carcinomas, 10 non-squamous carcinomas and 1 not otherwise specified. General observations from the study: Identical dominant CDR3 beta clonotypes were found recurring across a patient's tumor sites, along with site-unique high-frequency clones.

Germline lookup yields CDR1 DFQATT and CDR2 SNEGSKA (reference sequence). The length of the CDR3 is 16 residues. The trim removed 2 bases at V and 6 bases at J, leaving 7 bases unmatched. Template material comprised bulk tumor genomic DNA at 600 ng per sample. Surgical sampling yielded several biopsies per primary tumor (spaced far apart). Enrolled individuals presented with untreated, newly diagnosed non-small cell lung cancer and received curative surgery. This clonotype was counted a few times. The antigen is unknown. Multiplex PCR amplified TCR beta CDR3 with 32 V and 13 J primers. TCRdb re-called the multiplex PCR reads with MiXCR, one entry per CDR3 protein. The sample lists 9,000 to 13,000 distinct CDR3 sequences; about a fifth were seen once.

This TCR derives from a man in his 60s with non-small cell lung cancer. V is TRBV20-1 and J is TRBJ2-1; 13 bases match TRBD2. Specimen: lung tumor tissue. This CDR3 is CSARRYGLAGANEQFF. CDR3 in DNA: TGCAGTGCTAGACGATACGGACTAGCGGGAGCCAATGAGCAGTTCTTC.